This T cell receptor (beta chain) is drawn from a study of CD8+CD57+ T cells in acquired aplastic anemia. Genomic DNA templated the TCR beta VDJ and CDR3 profiling. TCRdb reanalysed the reads using MiXCR and keeps one entry per CDR3 protein. The sample has about 140,000 distinct CDR3 sequences; 35% to 50% are singletons. This CDR3 spans 11 amino acids. Per germline, CDR1 SQVTM and CDR2 ANQGSEA. Losses at the gene ends were 6 bases for V and 10 bases for J; bases not matched to a gene: 7. The gene calls are TRBV29-1 and TRBJ1-1; 8 bases map to TRBD1. What was sequenced was sorted CD4+, CD8+, or CD8+CD57+ T cells (not recorded which) from PBMCs. The TCR sequence derives from a human donor in good health, serving as a control. Written as DNA, the CDR3 is TGCAGCGTCGTACAGGGGGATGGAGCTTTCTTT. This sequence encodes CSVVQGDGAFF.